The subject of this entry is one T cell receptor (beta chain). These data belong to a study of blood T cell repertoires in COVID-19. Assay: immunoSEQ multiplex PCR; the TCRdb copy retains only in-frame clones and omits some. The sample comprises 140,000 or so clones, about 80% of which are singletons, and about 9.2% rests with the top ten. V was trimmed by 6 bases and J by 5 bases, leaving 7 bases between them. Germline V gene data show CDR1 as SQVTM and CDR2 as ANQGSEA. The CDR3 loop spans 11 amino acids. This sequence was found in a man aged 50 or older who had recovered from COVID-19. The chain joins TRBV29-1 to TRBJ2-2, with D hard to call. Sequenced material: PBMCs or T cells enriched from blood (not recorded which). The CDR3 loop reads CSVKQTGELFF. In DNA, the CDR3 is TGCAGCGTAAAACAAACCGGGGAGCTGTTTTTT.